Each of the 22 T cell receptor beta chains below was sequenced from the same sample in a study of control samples from healthy donors and cancer patients. Using immunoSEQ multiplex PCR, the repertoire was profiled, and TCRdb retains in-frame clones only, with some absent. The sample holds about 130,000 clones, around 94% seen once. Specimen: PBMCs. These receptors originate from a man aged 55-75 years with colorectal cancer.

This chain joins TRBV4-1 and TRBJ2-1; D might be TRBD2 (5 bases). Germline CDR1 reads MGHRA; CDR2 reads YSYEKL. V gave up 4 bases and J gave up 0 bases, with 13 bases separating them. The CDR3 spans 16 residues. The CDR3 nucleotides are TGCGCCAGCAGCCGCGAAGCGGATAGCTCCTACAATGAGCAGTTCTTC. As protein: CASSREADSSYNEQFF.

The V and J genes are TRBV7-9 and TRBJ2-7, with a tentative D call TRBD1 (5 bases). Trimming pared 2 bases from V and 5 bases from J, leaving 7 bases between. CDR3 size: 12 residues. Germline CDR1 and CDR2: SEHNR and FQNEAQ (reference sequence). The CDR3 sequence: CASSLTGNEQYF. CDR3 DNA: TGTGCCAGCAGCTTAACAGGTAACGAGCAGTACTTC.

The chain employs TRBV29-1 and TRBJ1-2, with a weak D call TRBD1 (5 bases). The V and J ends lost 4 bases and 5 bases respectively, with 14 bases between them. CDR3 length: 13 amino acids. CDR1 is SQVTM, CDR2 ANQGSEA, per germline. In DNA form, the CDR3 reads TGCAGCGTTGGAAGGGGTGGGAGTTATGGCTACACCTTC. This codes for CSVGRGGSYGYTF. Using reference TRBV29-1 and TRBJ1-2 for the parts outside the CDR3, the full variable domain is SAVISQKPSRDICQRGTSLTIQCQVDSQVTMMFWYRQQPGQSLTLIATANQGSEATYESGFVIDKFPISRPNLTFSTLTVSNMSPEDSSIYLCSVGRGGSYGYTFGSGTRLTVV.

This clone turned up a few times. This sample also contains other DNA sequences that code for the same CDR3. The genes are TRBV6-1 and TRBJ2-7; D remains ambiguous. The length of the CDR3 is 11 residues. Germline V gene lookup returns CDR1 MNHNS and CDR2 SASEGT. V shed 3 bases and J shed 3 bases, with 3 bases lying between them. CDR3 DNA sequence: TGTGCCAGCAGTGAGTTCTACGAGCAGTACTTC. Amino acids: CASSEFYEQYF.

The CDR3 region has the DNA TGTGCCAGTACCCGACAGGGACCTGTCCCTGGAAACACCATATATTTT. It is translated as CASTRQGPVPGNTIYF. The V and J genes are TRBV19 and TRBJ1-3, with 7 bases lining up with TRBD1. Germline V gene sequence: CDR1 LNHDA, CDR2 SQIVND (reference sequence). The CDR3 spans 16 residues. Germline trimming cut 7 bases from V and 2 bases from J; bases unmatched to any gene: 11.

This rearrangement joins TRBV3-1 (or the pseudogene TRBV3-2) to TRBJ1-6, with D possibly matching TRBD1 (5 bases). The CDR3 consists of 17 residues. Germline V CDR1 and CDR2: LGHDT, YNNKEL (reference sequence). The V and J ends lost 0 bases and 2 bases respectively, with 11 bases between them. The CDR3, as DNA: TGTGCCAGCAGCCAAGATAAGGCAGGGCCCTATAATTCACCCCTCCACTTT. It translates to CASSQDKAGPYNSPLHF.

The genes are TRBV10-3 and TRBJ1-3; 7 nucleotides agree with TRBD1. The germline gives CDR1 ENHRY, CDR2 SYGVKD. This CDR3 is 14 amino acids long. After removal of 3 bases from V and 3 bases from J, the junction contained 2 bases not matched to a gene. The CDR3 spells CAISDTGVGNTIYF. CDR3 in DNA: TGTGCCATCAGTGATACAGGGGTTGGAAACACCATATATTTT.

The chain employs TRBV19 and TRBJ1-1; D is undetermined. Germline CDR1 reads LNHDA; CDR2 reads SQIVND (reference sequence). This CDR3 is built from 13 residues. V lost 7 bases and J 1 base, leaving 10 bases between the germline ends. The CDR3 nucleotides are TGTGCCAGTACCAATCTGGGGAACACTGAAGCTTTCTTT. This gives the protein CASTNLGNTEAFF.

The chain has TRBV29-1 and TRBJ2-5; D is ambiguous. This CDR3 comprises 10 residues. CDR1 and CDR2 from the germline V gene are SQVTM and ANQGSEA. Trimming shortened V by 5 bases and J by 4 bases, and 5 bases separated the two germline ends. The CDR3 DNA reads as TGCAGCGTTTTGACAGAGACCCAGTACTTC. It encodes CSVLTETQYF.

The genes are TRBV7-9 and TRBJ2-7, with a weak D call TRBD1 (5 bases). With 2 bases removed from V and 9 bases from J, the gap between germline ends came to 11 bases. Germline CDR1 and CDR2: SEHNR and FQNEAQ (reference sequence). The CDR3 runs 12 residues. The CDR3 coding sequence is TGTGCCAGCAGCTTACCAGGGTCTGGGCAGTACTTC. It translates to CASSLPGSGQYF.

This chain links TRBV7-2 with TRBJ1-6; 11 positions match TRBD1. Germline V gives CDR1 SGHTA, CDR2 FQGNSA. Unmatched junction bases numbered 7, after V lost 1 base and J lost 2 bases. This CDR3 contains 19 residues. The CDR3 protein is CASSLGSGQGAAYNSPLHF. CDR3 DNA: TGTGCCAGCAGCTTAGGGTCCGGACAGGGGGCCGCCTATAATTCACCCCTCCACTTT.

The rearrangement joins TRBV7-9 to TRBJ2-3; D possibly corresponds to TRBD2 (6 bases). Germline CDR1 and CDR2: SEHNR and FQNEAQ (reference sequence). V was clipped by 3 bases and J by 4 bases, with 8 bases between them. The CDR3 spans 13 residues. The CDR3 DNA sequence: TGTGCCAGCAGCTTCCCGGGAGCAGATACGCAGTATTTT. It translates to CASSFPGADTQYF. The whole variable domain, remainder taken from reference TRBV7-9 and TRBJ2-3, is DTGVSQNPRHKITKRGQNVTFRCDPISEHNRLYWYRQTLGQGPEFLTYFQNEAQLEKSRLLSDRFSAERPKGSFSTLEIQRTEQGDSAMYLCASSFPGADTQYFGPGTRLTVL.

The chain uses TRBV10-3 and TRBJ2-7; 7 bases are a match to TRBD1. The CDR3 runs 15 residues. The germline gives CDR1 ENHRY, CDR2 SYGVKD. V lost 1 base, J lost 5 bases, and 8 bases stayed unmatched. In DNA, the CDR3 is TGTGCCATCAGTGAGTTACCGACAGGGAACCACGAGCAGTACTTC. Its translation: CAISELPTGNHEQYF.

This sequence joins TRBV6-4 and TRBJ1-2; unclear D gene. CDR3 length equals 14 residues. Germline-derived CDR1 and CDR2 are MRHNA and SNTAGT. Trimming cost V 0 bases and J 7 bases, with 12 bases left between them. As DNA, the CDR3 is TGTGCCAGCAGTGACTCGAGTCGAGGATCTGGCTACACCTTC. Its translation: CASSDSSRGSGYTF.

V usage is TRBV3-1 (or the pseudogene TRBV3-2) and J usage is TRBJ1-2; D call uncertain. Germline V CDR1 and CDR2: LGHDT, YNNKEL (reference sequence). This CDR3 is built from 14 residues. The ends were cut back, 2 bases at V and 8 bases at J, with 15 bases in the middle. The CDR3 DNA reads TGTGCCAGCAGCCAACTCGACCGTCCGGGGGGCTACACCTTC. Its protein product is CASSQLDRPGGYTF.

This sequence joins TRBV4-1 and TRBJ1-1, with no clear D. V was clipped by 3 bases and J by 4 bases, with 12 bases between them. This CDR3 region has 14 residues. The germline CDR1 and CDR2 sequences are MGHRA and YSYEKL. The CDR3 DNA reads as TGCGCCAGCAGCCATTCAGAGACACTCACTGAAGCTTTCTTT. Translated: CASSHSETLTEAFF.

The rearrangement joins TRBV20-1 to TRBJ2-1; 7 bases fit TRBD2. The CDR3 is 14 residues long. Germline CDR1 is DFQATT and CDR2 is SNEGSKA (reference sequence). With V trimmed by 3 bases and J by 2 bases, 4 bases remained unmatched. CDR3 residues: CSASSGWAYNEQFF. For the CDR3, the DNA is TGCAGTGCTAGTAGCGGGTGGGCCTACAATGAGCAGTTCTTC.

The chain carries TRBV9 and TRBJ2-7; D perhaps matches TRBD1 (6 bases). Germline V lookup: CDR1 SGDLS, CDR2 YYNGEE. The germline V and J ends were trimmed by 2 bases and 5 bases, with 14 bases remaining between them. The CDR3 is 14 residues long. Here the CDR3 reads CASSVSGAGNEQYF. The CDR3 DNA sequence: TGTGCCAGCAGCGTCTCAGGGGCTGGTAACGAGCAGTACTTC.

V usage is TRBV6-2 or TRBV6-3 and J usage is TRBJ2-7, with 7 bases lining up with TRBD1. J lost 0 bases, V lost 5 bases, and 10 bases had no gene match. The CDR3 contains 16 residues. Germline V gene data show CDR1 as MNHEY and CDR2 as SVGEGT. This chain's CDR3 is CASSPRTGLNSYEQYF. The CDR3 nucleotides are TGTGCCAGCAGTCCCCGGACAGGCTTGAACTCCTACGAGCAGTACTTC.

The rearrangement uses TRBV7-2 and TRBJ1-6, with 8 positions matching TRBD1. CDR1 SGHTA and CDR2 FQGNSA come from the germline V gene. The CDR3 has 17 amino acids. Trimming at V came to 1 base and at J to 7 bases, leaving 9 bases not matched to a gene. CDR3 amino acids: CASSLGGRDRPNSPLHF. Here the CDR3 DNA reads TGTGCCAGCAGCTTAGGGGGCCGGGACAGGCCGAATTCACCCCTCCACTTT.

The chain links TRBV12-3 or TRBV12-4 to TRBJ1-1, with unresolved D. V was cut by 4 bases and J by 8 bases, with 11 bases left in between. The CDR3 runs to 12 residues. CDR3 bases: TGTGCCAGCAGTTCAGCCGGGAAAGAAGCTTTCTTT. It is translated as CASSSAGKEAFF.

The V gene is TRBV9, the J gene TRBJ2-3, with unresolved D. The CDR3 runs to 16 residues. V was trimmed by 0 bases and J by 1 base, leaving 12 bases between them. The germline V gene has CDR1 SGDLS and CDR2 YYNGEE. The chain's CDR3 is CASSVGSRSGTDTQYF. The CDR3 bases are TGTGCCAGCAGCGTAGGATCCCGCAGCGGCACAGATACGCAGTATTTT.